This TCR beta chain was sequenced for a study of shared clonotypes between healthy human individuals (dated by TCRdb to between 2020 and 2021). Regarding the complete study: The cohort included a few men and a couple of women between 18 and 49 years of age. Libraries were prepared and TCR repertoires were sequenced by different laboratories using diverse techniques, in order to increase sequencing depth and limit assay-specific biases. To estimate repertoire size and how much clonotype sharing occurs between individuals, the study deeply sequenced the blood TCR repertoires of roughly 5 healthy adults. Between about 0.94 and 8.9 billion PBMCs per donor were obtained by leukapheresis. General study outcomes and caveats: Based on pairwise subsampling, the degree of clonotype sharing among donors was expected to be affected by sequencing depth. Because the study included a small number of donors, the genetic and exposure-history diversity represented was limited. Sampling was restricted to blood, and TCR repertoires in tissue are likely to differ from TCR repertoires in blood.

Concerning this clone: Its antigen is unknown. Base qualities are not provided; no much larger clone lies one nucleotide away. The same CDR3 can be traced to other DNA sequences in this sample.

CDR1 and CDR2 are drawn from the germline V gene (reference sequence): SEHNR, FQNEAQ. The CDR3 runs 12 amino acids, cysteine and phenylalanine included. Only the CDR3 region is kept as DNA, spanning 36 bases read in frame from base 1. Trimming takes 1 base from V and 3 bases from J, and the germline ends sit 2 bases apart. Donors were healthy HIV-negative adults with no recently reported acute infections or vaccinations. Only Caucasian adults living in Nashville, Tennessee, USA were represented among the donors. For unsorted samples, 96 million or so PBMCs were counted, and genomic DNA was extracted using the QIAamp DNA Blood Mini kit. Blood was obtained by leukapheresis, after which PBMCs were separated by Ficoll-Histopaque density gradient centrifugation and cryopreserved in liquid nitrogen vapor phase. TCR CDR3 regions were amplified from genomic DNA by multiplex PCR using the deep immunoSEQ assay. For each cell subset, the extracted genomic DNA was distributed evenly across all wells of several immunoSEQ 96-well plates, and each plate served as one replicate. For unsorted PBMC, each replicate PCR was loaded with approximately 300 ng genomic DNA, equivalent to about 30,000 T cell genomes. Genomic DNA from unsorted PBMC was sequenced over ten immunoSEQ deep assay plates. Purified libraries were measured with a Qubit 3.0 fluorometer, size-checked on a Bioanalyzer 2100, and measured again with the KAPA Library Quantification kit. Every immunoSEQ 96-well plate was sequenced on a separate single-read 150-cycle Illumina NextSeq 550 flow cell. As for the authors' bioinformatics: Because only junctional sequences without quality scores were contained in the immunoSEQ output, filtering matching that applied to full-length reads could not be performed. To assign V/J genes and CDR3, sequences were annotated against IMGT germline references using PyIR, a Python wrapper for IgBLAST v1.9. Reads with weak V/J assignments (E-value above 1e-6), missing CDR3, stop codons, out-of-frame junctions, or ambiguous translated residues were removed. V3J clonotypes were defined as sequences sharing an identical inferred V gene, J gene, and CDR3 amino acid sequence. Percentage overlap between repertoires was computed as shared unique clonotypes divided by the size of the smaller repertoire. RTK rarefaction, the Chao1 estimator, and Recon v2.1 estimates of unobserved clonotypes were used to assess repertoire richness. TCRdb stores this immuneACCESS table with in-frame sequences only. Part of the clones is absent; in the studies checked, under half of the shortfall reflects unresolved V genes, and no reason is known for the rest. V and J calls plus clone size are reproduced from that table; the DNA served to infer D and trimming. The sample profile shows fewer than 600,000 clones; around three quarters of them were found once. Around 12% of the sample goes to the ten largest clones.

Sequencing was performed on PBMCs. The clonotype comes from a woman aged 40 to 50 in good health. Some clones in this sample may be carry-over from other donors' samples. In this chain, TRBV7-9 is recombined with TRBJ2-3; the D gene identity is not certain. The CDR3 reads as follows: CASSLGTDTQYF. The DNA is as follows: TGTGCCAGCAGCTTAGGTACAGATACGCAGTATTTT.